This TCR beta chain is from a study of T cell responses to AZD1222 COVID-19 vaccine. Study conclusions and caveats: Donor demographics were predominantly white British with a female majority; clonal diversity may be underestimated. Among spike-specific TCRs, nearly half reportedly target unmutated variant regions.

Sequencing used immunoSEQ multiplex PCR; TCRdb keeps in-frame clones, though not all of them. This sample has around 170,000 clones, with just over 90% found just once. The CDR3 extends over 13 amino acids. The ends were cut back, 8 bases at V and 5 bases at J, with 16 bases in the middle. Germline V gene data show CDR1 as MRHNA and CDR2 as SNTAGT. About this clone itself: Its antigen is still unknown.

This sequence originates from an adult in good health. The chain links TRBV6-4 to TRBJ2-7, with D perhaps TRBD2 (6 bases). The specimen comprised peripheral blood, sampled on day 0 of AZD1222 vaccination. CDR3 DNA: TGTGCCAGCTATCCGGGAGAACCGAACGAGCAGTACTTC. Its protein product is CASYPGEPNEQYF.